This entry concerns a single T cell receptor beta chain. Seattle's cohort entered during active infection and was followed longitudinally. These data come from a study of blood T cell repertoires in COVID-19. Looking at the study overall: Sites across the United States, Italy and Spain contributed samples from acute and convalescent COVID-19. PBMCs, B-cell-depleted T cells, or T cells provided the cDNA or gDNA that made up the material.

Methods used by the authors: From reference gene primer amplification, estimates of nucleated cell counts were derived. The protocol was immunoSEQ multiplex PCR, while the TCRdb copy is restricted to in-frame clones and leaves out a portion. V and J calls and clone size are those listed in that table; D and trimming were worked out from the DNA. Of more than 300,000 clones listed, nearly 90% were seen once; the top ten hold roughly 1.9%. This clonotype originated in a woman aged 25 to 39 with COVID-19, enrolled during active disease. Source material: peripheral blood.

CDR3 DNA: TGTGCCAGTAGTTCCATGGAGGGAGGTCGGTACGAGCAGTACTTC. Its translation: CASSSMEGGRYEQYF. The rearrangement uses TRBV19 and TRBJ2-7, with D perhaps matching TRBD2 (6 bases). This CDR3 has 15 residues. V was pared by 5 bases and J by 4 bases, with 18 bases between. Germline CDR1 reads LNHDA; CDR2 reads SQIVND (reference sequence).